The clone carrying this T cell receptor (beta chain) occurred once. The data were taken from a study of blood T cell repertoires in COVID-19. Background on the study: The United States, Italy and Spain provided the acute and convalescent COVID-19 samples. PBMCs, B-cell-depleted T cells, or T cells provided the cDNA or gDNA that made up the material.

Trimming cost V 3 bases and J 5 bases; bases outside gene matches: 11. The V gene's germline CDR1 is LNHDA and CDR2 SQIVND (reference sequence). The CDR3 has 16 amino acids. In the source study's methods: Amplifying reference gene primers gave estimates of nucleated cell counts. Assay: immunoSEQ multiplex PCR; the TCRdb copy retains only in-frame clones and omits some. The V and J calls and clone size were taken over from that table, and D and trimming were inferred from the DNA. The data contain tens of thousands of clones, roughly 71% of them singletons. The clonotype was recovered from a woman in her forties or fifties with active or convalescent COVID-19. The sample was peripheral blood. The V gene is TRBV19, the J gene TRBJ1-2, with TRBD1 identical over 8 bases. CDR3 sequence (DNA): TGTGCCAGTAGTATCCCCAGACAGGGGTCTCTTTATGGCTACACCTTC. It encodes CASSIPRQGSLYGYTF.